A selection of T cell receptor beta chains follows, all from one sample in a study of Graves' ophthalmopathy and Graves' hyperthyroidism. TCRdb reprocessed the multiplex PCR reads with MiXCR, giving one entry per CDR3 protein. The sample carries about 590,000 distinct CDR3 sequences, roughly 40% recorded once. The sequencing input was peripheral blood or thyroid tissue (not recorded which). The receptors were gathered from an adult man with Graves' hyperthyroidism. Both conserved end residues are part of each CDR3. Each record gives: J gene, D gene, V gene, clone size, CDR3 DNA, CDR3 protein. The D gene is left open where the match is weak. Clone size is stated in some rows and not others, as once, few, many or a class when expanded.

j_gene: TRBJ1-2
d_gene: .
v_gene: TRBV7-9
abundance: many
CDR3nt: TGTGCCAGCAGACCCACGGAAGGGTTTGGTTCTGGCTACACCTTC
CDR3aa: CASRPTEGFGSGYTF

j_gene: TRBJ2-5
d_gene: .
v_gene: TRBV20-1
abundance: many
CDR3nt: TGCAGTGCTATTGGGTTGACAGGTCGGGAGACCCAGTACTTC
CDR3aa: CSAIGLTGRETQYF

j_gene: TRBJ2-2
d_gene: TRBD1
v_gene: TRBV12-3/TRBV12-4
abundance: few
CDR3nt: TGTGCTAGTGGGATAGGGACAGACTACACCGGGGAGCTGTTTTTT
CDR3aa: CASGIGTDYTGELFF

j_gene: TRBJ2-6
d_gene: TRBD2
v_gene: TRBV5-1
abundance: .
CDR3nt: TGCGCCAGCACCTCTCGCGGGAGCTCTGGGGCCAACGTCCTGACTTTC
CDR3aa: CASTSRGSSGANVLTF

j_gene: TRBJ2-5
d_gene: .
v_gene: TRBV20-1
abundance: .
CDR3nt: TGCAGTGCTAGAGTAATTTCCAGACAAGAGACCCAGTACTTC
CDR3aa: CSARVISRQETQYF

j_gene: TRBJ1-6
d_gene: TRBD1
v_gene: TRBV10-3
abundance: once
CDR3nt: TGTGCCATCAGTGAGTCACCAGGGGGTTTAACCCTCCACTTT
CDR3aa: CAISESPGGLTLHF

j_gene: TRBJ2-7
d_gene: TRBD2
v_gene: TRBV10-3
abundance: many
CDR3nt: TGTGCCATCAGTGTTCGGGCTAGCGGCCTCTCCTACGAGCAGTACTTC
CDR3aa: CAISVRASGLSYEQYF

j_gene: TRBJ1-4
d_gene: .
v_gene: TRBV7-2
abundance: .
CDR3nt: TGTGCCAGCAGCCCTCAGGGTGTGGAGGAAAAACTGTTTTTT
CDR3aa: CASSPQGVEEKLFF

j_gene: TRBJ1-1
d_gene: TRBD1
v_gene: TRBV2
abundance: many
CDR3nt: TGTGCCAGCGGGGGTACAGGGGGCCTCTCTGAAGCTTTCTTT
CDR3aa: CASGGTGGLSEAFF

j_gene: TRBJ1-2
d_gene: TRBD1
v_gene: TRBV14
abundance: many
CDR3nt: TGTGCCAGCAGCCCATACCGGACAGGGGGCATCTATGGCTACACCTTC
CDR3aa: CASSPYRTGGIYGYTF

j_gene: TRBJ1-2
d_gene: .
v_gene: TRBV6-5
abundance: .
CDR3nt: TGTGCCAGCAGTTATCCAGAAAACTATGGCTACACCTTC
CDR3aa: CASSYPENYGYTF

j_gene: TRBJ2-5
d_gene: .
v_gene: TRBV20-1
abundance: many
CDR3nt: TGCAGTGCCTCGTTGTCAGAGACCCAGTACTTC
CDR3aa: CSASLSETQYF

j_gene: TRBJ2-7
d_gene: .
v_gene: TRBV2
abundance: .
CDR3nt: TGTGCCAGCAGTGCCGAAAGCTACGAGCAGTACTTC
CDR3aa: CASSAESYEQYF

j_gene: TRBJ1-1
d_gene: .
v_gene: TRBV7-9
abundance: many
CDR3nt: TGTGCCAGCAGCCGAGACAACACTGAAGCTTTCTTT
CDR3aa: CASSRDNTEAFF

j_gene: TRBJ2-5
d_gene: .
v_gene: TRBV25-1
abundance: many
CDR3nt: TGTGCCAGCAGTGAATATAGGGCTCAAGAGACCCAGTACTTC
CDR3aa: CASSEYRAQETQYF

j_gene: TRBJ2-2
d_gene: .
v_gene: TRBV7-2
abundance: many
CDR3nt: TGTGCCAGCAGCTTGAGGGGTGACGGGGAGCTGTTTTTT
CDR3aa: CASSLRGDGELFF

j_gene: TRBJ2-5
d_gene: .
v_gene: TRBV5-1
abundance: many
CDR3nt: TGCGCCAGCAGCTTGGAGGTCACCGCCAGGGAGACCCAGTACTTC
CDR3aa: CASSLEVTARETQYF

j_gene: TRBJ2-5
d_gene: TRBD1
v_gene: TRBV10-3
abundance: many
CDR3nt: TGTGCCATCAGCCCTCGACAGGGGGAGACCCAGTACTTC
CDR3aa: CAISPRQGETQYF

j_gene: TRBJ2-3
d_gene: .
v_gene: TRBV29-1
abundance: .
CDR3nt: TGCAGCGTTGGGTTAGTGGGGGGGGCACAGGATACGCAGTATTTT
CDR3aa: CSVGLVGGAQDTQYF

j_gene: TRBJ1-2
d_gene: .
v_gene: TRBV29-1
abundance: .
CDR3nt: TGCAGCGTGGGGAACTATGGCTACACCTTC
CDR3aa: CSVGNYGYTF

j_gene: TRBJ2-6
d_gene: .
v_gene: TRBV2
abundance: many
CDR3nt: TGTGCCAGCAGTGATGGTGGTTTCGGGACACGGCCCTCTGGGGCCAACGTCCTGACTTTC
CDR3aa: CASSDGGFGTRPSGANVLTF

j_gene: TRBJ1-3
d_gene: .
v_gene: TRBV6-1
abundance: many
CDR3nt: TGTGCCAGCAGTGAACAGGGGCCTGGAAACACCATATATTTT
CDR3aa: CASSEQGPGNTIYF

j_gene: TRBJ1-2
d_gene: .
v_gene: TRBV9
abundance: many
CDR3nt: TGTGCCAGCAGTGGACTAATCGGGGATGGCTACACCTTC
CDR3aa: CASSGLIGDGYTF

j_gene: TRBJ1-1
d_gene: .
v_gene: TRBV24-1
abundance: many
CDR3nt: TGTGCCACCAGTGGCCCGGGCGGTGAAGCTTTCTTT
CDR3aa: CATSGPGGEAFF

j_gene: TRBJ2-7
d_gene: .
v_gene: TRBV18
abundance: .
CDR3nt: TGTGCCAGCTCACAGTATGGGAGCTCCTACGAGCAGTACTTC
CDR3aa: CASSQYGSSYEQYF

j_gene: TRBJ1-1
d_gene: TRBD1
v_gene: TRBV7-9
abundance: many
CDR3nt: TGTGCCAGCAGCGACATACAGGGGAGGTCTGAAGCTTTCTTT
CDR3aa: CASSDIQGRSEAFF

j_gene: TRBJ1-4
d_gene: .
v_gene: TRBV20-1
abundance: .
CDR3nt: TGCAGTGCGCACGGGACTAGCGGAAAACTGTTTTTT
CDR3aa: CSAHGTSGKLFF

j_gene: TRBJ1-3
d_gene: .
v_gene: TRBV25-1
abundance: .
CDR3nt: TGTGCCAGCAGTGCTGGAAGGGTATCGGCCTCTGGAAACACCATATATTTT
CDR3aa: CASSAGRVSASGNTIYF

j_gene: TRBJ1-5
d_gene: .
v_gene: TRBV12-3/TRBV12-4
abundance: .
CDR3nt: TGTGCCAGCAGTCGGCTCGGACGGGGCCAGCCCCAGCATTTT
CDR3aa: CASSRLGRGQPQHF

j_gene: TRBJ2-5
d_gene: .
v_gene: TRBV25-1
abundance: many
CDR3nt: TGTGCCAGCAGTGAATCCATAGGACTCAGGAACCAAGAGACCCAGTACTTC
CDR3aa: CASSESIGLRNQETQYF

j_gene: TRBJ1-2
d_gene: .
v_gene: TRBV29-1
abundance: many
CDR3nt: TGCAGCGTTGAAGATCGGACTTATGACTCCTATGGCTACACCTTC
CDR3aa: CSVEDRTYDSYGYTF

j_gene: TRBJ1-1
d_gene: .
v_gene: TRBV12-3/TRBV12-4
abundance: .
CDR3nt: TGTGCCAGCAGTTTAGCGCACTGGATCTCCGCTGAAGCTTTCTTT
CDR3aa: CASSLAHWISAEAFF

j_gene: TRBJ2-7
d_gene: .
v_gene: TRBV9
abundance: many
CDR3nt: TGTGCCAGCAGCGTAGTTCCGGATTACGAGCAGTACTTC
CDR3aa: CASSVVPDYEQYF

j_gene: TRBJ2-7
d_gene: TRBD1
v_gene: TRBV2
abundance: few
CDR3nt: TGTGCCAGCAAGGGTGACAGGGGACCAATTCGACCCGCCTACGAGCAGTACTTC
CDR3aa: CASKGDRGPIRPAYEQYF

j_gene: TRBJ1-4
d_gene: .
v_gene: TRBV12-3/TRBV12-4
abundance: many
CDR3nt: TGTGCCAGTCGAGGGGTAGTAGGGGAAAAACTGTTTTTT
CDR3aa: CASRGVVGEKLFF

j_gene: TRBJ2-1
d_gene: .
v_gene: TRBV11-1
abundance: .
CDR3nt: TGTGCCAGCAGCTTTGAGACTAGGGGGGAGCAGTTCTTC
CDR3aa: CASSFETRGEQFF

j_gene: TRBJ2-5
d_gene: .
v_gene: TRBV29-1
abundance: .
CDR3nt: TGCAGCTCCTCGGGAGAGACCCAGTACTTC
CDR3aa: CSSSGETQYF

j_gene: TRBJ2-7
d_gene: TRBD2
v_gene: TRBV7-9
abundance: .
CDR3nt: TGTGCCGGCAGCCCGGGACTAGCGGAGGCCTACGAGCAGTACTTC
CDR3aa: CAGSPGLAEAYEQYF

j_gene: TRBJ2-3
d_gene: TRBD2
v_gene: TRBV7-3
abundance: .
CDR3nt: TGTGCCAGCAGCTCGTTTCCGGCGGGAGGATCAGATACGCAGTATTTT
CDR3aa: CASSSFPAGGSDTQYF

j_gene: TRBJ1-6
d_gene: TRBD1
v_gene: TRBV10-3
abundance: .
CDR3nt: TGTGCCATCAGTTTCCTGGGACAGAATTCACCCCTCCACTTT
CDR3aa: CAISFLGQNSPLHF

j_gene: TRBJ1-3
d_gene: .
v_gene: TRBV25-1
abundance: .
CDR3nt: TGTGCCAGCAGTCCTCCGCCTCACTCTGGAAACACCATATATTTT
CDR3aa: CASSPPPHSGNTIYF

j_gene: TRBJ2-7
d_gene: TRBD1
v_gene: TRBV24-1
abundance: many
CDR3nt: TGTGCCACCAGTGATGGGGGACAGGGATCCTACGAGCAGTACTTC
CDR3aa: CATSDGGQGSYEQYF

j_gene: TRBJ1-5
d_gene: TRBD1
v_gene: TRBV2
abundance: .
CDR3nt: TGTGCCAGCAATCCCAGGGGGACACGCAATCAGCCCCAGCATTTT
CDR3aa: CASNPRGTRNQPQHF

j_gene: TRBJ1-5
d_gene: .
v_gene: TRBV19
abundance: .
CDR3nt: TGTGCCAGCCGTAGTGAGGGAGGTGGAGGGCCCCAGCATTTT
CDR3aa: CASRSEGGGGPQHF

j_gene: TRBJ2-6
d_gene: .
v_gene: TRBV7-8
abundance: few
CDR3nt: TGTGCCAGCAGCCGTACCGAGGCTGGGGCCAACGTCCTGACTTTC
CDR3aa: CASSRTEAGANVLTF